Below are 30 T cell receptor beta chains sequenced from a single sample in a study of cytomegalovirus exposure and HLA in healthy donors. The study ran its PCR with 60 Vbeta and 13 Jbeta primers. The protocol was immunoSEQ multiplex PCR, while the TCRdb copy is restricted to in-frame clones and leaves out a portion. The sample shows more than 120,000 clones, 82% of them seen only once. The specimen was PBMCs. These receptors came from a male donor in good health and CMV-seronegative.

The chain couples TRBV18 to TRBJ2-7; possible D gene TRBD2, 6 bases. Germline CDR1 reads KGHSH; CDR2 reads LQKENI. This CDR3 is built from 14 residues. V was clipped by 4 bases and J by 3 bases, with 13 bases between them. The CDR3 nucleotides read TGTGCCAGCTCACGACTAGAGGGGATCTACGAGCAGTACTTC. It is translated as CASSRLEGIYEQYF.

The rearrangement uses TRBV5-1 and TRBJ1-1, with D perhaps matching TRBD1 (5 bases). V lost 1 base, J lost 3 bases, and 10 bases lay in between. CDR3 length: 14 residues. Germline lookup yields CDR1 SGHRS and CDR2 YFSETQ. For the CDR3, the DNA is TGCGCCAGCAGCTTGTCGCAAGGGGACACTGAAGCTTTCTTT. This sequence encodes CASSLSQGDTEAFF.

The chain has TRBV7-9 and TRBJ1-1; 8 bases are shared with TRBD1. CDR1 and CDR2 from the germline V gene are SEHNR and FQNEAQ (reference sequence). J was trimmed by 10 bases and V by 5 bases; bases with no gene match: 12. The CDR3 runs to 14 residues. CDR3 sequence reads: CASSLGQGGWAAFF. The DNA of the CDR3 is TGTGCCAGCAGCCTAGGACAGGGTGGTTGGGCAGCTTTCTTT.

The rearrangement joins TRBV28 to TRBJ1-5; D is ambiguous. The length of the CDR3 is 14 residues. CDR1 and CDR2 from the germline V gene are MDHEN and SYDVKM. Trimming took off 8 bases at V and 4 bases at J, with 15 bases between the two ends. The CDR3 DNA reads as TGTGCCAGCCGTCGCGCGGAGCGTAATCAGCCCCAGCATTTT. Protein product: CASRRAERNQPQHF.

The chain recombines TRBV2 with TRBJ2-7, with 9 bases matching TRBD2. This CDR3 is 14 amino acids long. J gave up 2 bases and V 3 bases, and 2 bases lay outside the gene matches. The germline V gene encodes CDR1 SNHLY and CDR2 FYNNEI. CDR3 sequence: CASSEASGAYEQYF. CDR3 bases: TGTGCCAGCAGTGAGGCTAGCGGGGCCTACGAGCAGTACTTC.

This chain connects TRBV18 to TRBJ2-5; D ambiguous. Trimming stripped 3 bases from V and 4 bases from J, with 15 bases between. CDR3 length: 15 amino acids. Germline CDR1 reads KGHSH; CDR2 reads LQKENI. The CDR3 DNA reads TGTGCCAGCTCACCCTCTCTGACGACGGGAGAGACCCAGTACTTC. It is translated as CASSPSLTTGETQYF.

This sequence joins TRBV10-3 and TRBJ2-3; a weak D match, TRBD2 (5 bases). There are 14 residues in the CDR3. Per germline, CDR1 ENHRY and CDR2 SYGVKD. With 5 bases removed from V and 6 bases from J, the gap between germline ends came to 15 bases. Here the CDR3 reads CAISRETPLDTQYF. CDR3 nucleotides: TGTGCCATCAGTAGGGAGACCCCCCTGGATACGCAGTATTTT.

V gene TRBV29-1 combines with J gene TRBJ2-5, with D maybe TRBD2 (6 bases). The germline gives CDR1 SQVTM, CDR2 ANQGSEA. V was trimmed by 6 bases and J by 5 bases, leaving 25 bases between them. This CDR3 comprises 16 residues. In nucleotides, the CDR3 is TGCAGCGTCCCCCTGGGTGGTAGCGGAGCGTGGGAGACCCAGTACTTC. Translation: CSVPLGGSGAWETQYF.

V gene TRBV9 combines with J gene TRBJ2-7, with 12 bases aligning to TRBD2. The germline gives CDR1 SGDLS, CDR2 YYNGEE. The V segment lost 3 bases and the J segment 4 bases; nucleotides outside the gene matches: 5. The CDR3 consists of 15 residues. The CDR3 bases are TGTGCCAGCAGCGCCTTAACTAGCGGGGGGTACGAGCAGTACTTC. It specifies CASSALTSGGYEQYF.

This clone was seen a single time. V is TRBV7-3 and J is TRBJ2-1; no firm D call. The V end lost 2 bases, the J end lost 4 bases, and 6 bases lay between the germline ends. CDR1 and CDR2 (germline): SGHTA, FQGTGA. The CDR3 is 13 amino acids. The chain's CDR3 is CASSLGEYNEQFF. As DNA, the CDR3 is TGTGCCAGCAGCTTAGGAGAATACAATGAGCAGTTCTTC.

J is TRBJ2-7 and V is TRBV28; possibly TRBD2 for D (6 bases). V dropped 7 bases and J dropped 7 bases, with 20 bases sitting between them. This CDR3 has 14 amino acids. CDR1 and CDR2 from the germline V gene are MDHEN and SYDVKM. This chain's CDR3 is CASISGSLEQEQYF. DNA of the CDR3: TGTGCCAGCATCTCCGGGAGCCTGGAACAGGAGCAGTACTTC.

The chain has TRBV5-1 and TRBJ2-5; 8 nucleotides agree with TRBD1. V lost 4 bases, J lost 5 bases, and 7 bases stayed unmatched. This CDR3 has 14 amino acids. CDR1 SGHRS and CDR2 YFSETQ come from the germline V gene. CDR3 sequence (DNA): TGCGCCAGCAGCGTACAGGGGGGCAGGGAGACCCAGTACTTC. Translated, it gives CASSVQGGRETQYF.

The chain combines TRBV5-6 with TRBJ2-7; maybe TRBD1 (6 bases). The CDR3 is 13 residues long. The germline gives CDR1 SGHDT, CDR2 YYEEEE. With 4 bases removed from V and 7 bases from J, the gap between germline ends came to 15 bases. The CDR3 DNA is TGTGCCAGCAGCGTGGGACACCCGTCAGAGCAGTACTTC. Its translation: CASSVGHPSEQYF.

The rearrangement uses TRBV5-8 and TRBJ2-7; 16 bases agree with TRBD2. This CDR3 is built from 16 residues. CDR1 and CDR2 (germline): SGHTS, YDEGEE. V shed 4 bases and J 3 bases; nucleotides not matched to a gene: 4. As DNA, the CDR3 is TGTGCCAGCAGCAAGGGACTAGCGGGAGGGGACTACGAGCAGTACTTC. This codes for CASSKGLAGGDYEQYF. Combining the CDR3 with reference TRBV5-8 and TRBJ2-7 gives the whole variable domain EAGVTQSPTHLIKTRGQQATLRCSPISGHTSVYWYQQALGLGLQFLLWYDEGEERNRGNFPPRFSGRQFPNYSSELNVNALELEDSALYLCASSKGLAGGDYEQYFGPGTRLTVT.

CDR3 sequence: CASSRTDPTDTQYF. The CDR3 DNA is TGTGCCAGCAGCCGGACAGATCCCACAGATACGCAGTATTTT. This sequence joins TRBV7-3 and TRBJ2-3, with D maybe TRBD1 (6 bases). With 5 bases removed from V and 2 bases from J, the gap between germline ends came to 11 bases. Per germline, CDR1 SGHTA and CDR2 FQGTGA. The CDR3 is 14 residues long.

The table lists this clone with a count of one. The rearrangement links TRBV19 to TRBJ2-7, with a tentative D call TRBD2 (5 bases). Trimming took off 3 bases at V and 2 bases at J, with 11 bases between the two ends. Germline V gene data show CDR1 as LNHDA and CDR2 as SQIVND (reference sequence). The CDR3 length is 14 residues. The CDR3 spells CASSIGLHTYEQYF. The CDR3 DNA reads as TGTGCCAGTAGTATCGGACTCCATACCTACGAGCAGTACTTC. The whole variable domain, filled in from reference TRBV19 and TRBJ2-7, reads DGGITQSPKYLFRKEGQNVTLSCEQNLNHDAMYWYRQDPGQGLRLIYYSQIVNDFQKGDIAEGYSVSREKKESFPLTVTSAQKNPTAFYLCASSIGLHTYEQYFGPGTRLTVT.

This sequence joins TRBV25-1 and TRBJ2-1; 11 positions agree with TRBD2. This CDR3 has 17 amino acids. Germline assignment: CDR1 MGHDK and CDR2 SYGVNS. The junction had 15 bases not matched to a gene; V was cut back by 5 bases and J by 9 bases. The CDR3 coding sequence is TGTGCCAGCAGTATTGGGACTAGCGGCTTATTGGGCACTGAGCAGTTCTTC. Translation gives CASSIGTSGLLGTEQFF.

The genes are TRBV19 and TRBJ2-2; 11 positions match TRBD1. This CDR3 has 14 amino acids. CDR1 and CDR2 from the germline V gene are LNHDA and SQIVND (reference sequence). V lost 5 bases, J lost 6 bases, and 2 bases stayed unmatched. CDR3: CASSGGQGAGELFF. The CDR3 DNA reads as TGTGCCAGTAGTGGGGGACAGGGGGCCGGGGAGCTGTTTTTT. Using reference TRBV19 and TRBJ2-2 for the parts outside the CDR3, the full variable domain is DGGITQSPKYLFRKEGQNVTLSCEQNLNHDAMYWYRQDPGQGLRLIYYSQIVNDFQKGDIAEGYSVSREKKESFPLTVTSAQKNPTAFYLCASSGGQGAGELFFGEGSRLTVL.

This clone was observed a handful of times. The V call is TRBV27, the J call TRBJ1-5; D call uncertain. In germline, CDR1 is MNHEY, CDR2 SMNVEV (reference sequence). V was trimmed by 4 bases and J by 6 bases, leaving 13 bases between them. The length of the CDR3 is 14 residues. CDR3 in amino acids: CASSSRRGGQPQHF. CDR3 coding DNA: TGTGCCAGCAGTTCCCGTCGCGGCGGTCAGCCCCAGCATTTT.

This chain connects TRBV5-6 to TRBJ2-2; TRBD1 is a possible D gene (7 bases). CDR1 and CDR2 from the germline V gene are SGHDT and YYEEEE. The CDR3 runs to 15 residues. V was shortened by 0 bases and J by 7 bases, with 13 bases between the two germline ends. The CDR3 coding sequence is TGTGCCAGCAGCTTGGTGTCAGGGGGAGGCGGGGAGCTGTTTTTT. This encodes CASSLVSGGGGELFF.

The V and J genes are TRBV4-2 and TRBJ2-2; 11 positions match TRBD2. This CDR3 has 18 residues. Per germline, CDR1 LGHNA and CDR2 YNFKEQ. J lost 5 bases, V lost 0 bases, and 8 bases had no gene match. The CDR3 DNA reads TGTGCCAGCAGCCAAGATATCCTAGCGGGAGGTAGGACCGGGGAGCTGTTTTTT. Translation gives CASSQDILAGGRTGELFF.

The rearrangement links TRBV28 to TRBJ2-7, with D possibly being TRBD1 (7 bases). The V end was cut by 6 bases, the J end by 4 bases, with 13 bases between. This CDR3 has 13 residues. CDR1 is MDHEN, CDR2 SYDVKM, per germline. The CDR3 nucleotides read TGTGCCAGCAGGGCGGGACAGCAATACGAGCAGTACTTC. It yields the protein CASRAGQQYEQYF.

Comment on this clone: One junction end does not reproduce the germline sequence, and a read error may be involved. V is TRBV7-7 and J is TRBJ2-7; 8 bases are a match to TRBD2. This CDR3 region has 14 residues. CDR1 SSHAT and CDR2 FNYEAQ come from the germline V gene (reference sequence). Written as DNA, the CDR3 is TGTGCTAGCAGCCGGGGGCGGGGGGAATACGAGCAGTACTTC. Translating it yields CASSRGRGEYEQYF.

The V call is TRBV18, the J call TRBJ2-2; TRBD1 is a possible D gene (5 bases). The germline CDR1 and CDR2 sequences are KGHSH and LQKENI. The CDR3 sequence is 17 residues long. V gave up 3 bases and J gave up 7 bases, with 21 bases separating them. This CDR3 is CASSPWTLQRSGGELFF. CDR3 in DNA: TGTGCCAGCTCACCTTGGACACTCCAAAGGTCCGGCGGGGAGCTGTTTTTT.

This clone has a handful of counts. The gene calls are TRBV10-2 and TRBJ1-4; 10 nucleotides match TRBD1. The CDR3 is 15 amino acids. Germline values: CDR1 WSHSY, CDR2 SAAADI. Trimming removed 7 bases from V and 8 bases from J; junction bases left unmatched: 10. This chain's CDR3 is CASTISGTGVEKLFF. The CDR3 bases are TGCGCCAGCACCATTTCCGGGACAGGGGTGGAAAAACTGTTTTTT.

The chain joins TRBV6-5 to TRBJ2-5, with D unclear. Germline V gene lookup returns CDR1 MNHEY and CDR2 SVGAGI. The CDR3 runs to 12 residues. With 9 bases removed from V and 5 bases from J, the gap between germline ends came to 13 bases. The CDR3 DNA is TGTGCCAGTGTGGAAATCGGGGAGACCCAGTACTTC. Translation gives CASVEIGETQYF.

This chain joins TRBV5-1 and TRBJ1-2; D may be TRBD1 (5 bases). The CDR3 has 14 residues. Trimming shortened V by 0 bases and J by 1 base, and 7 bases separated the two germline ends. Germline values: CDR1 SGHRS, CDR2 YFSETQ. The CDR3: CASSLDGGNYGYTF. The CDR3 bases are TGCGCCAGCAGCTTGGACGGGGGTAACTATGGCTACACCTTC. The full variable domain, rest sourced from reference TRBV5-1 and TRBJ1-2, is KAGVTQTPRYLIKTRGQQVTLSCSPISGHRSVSWYQQTPGQGLQFLFEYFSETQRNKGNFPGRFSGRQFSNSRSEMNVSTLELGDSALYLCASSLDGGNYGYTFGSGTRLTVV.

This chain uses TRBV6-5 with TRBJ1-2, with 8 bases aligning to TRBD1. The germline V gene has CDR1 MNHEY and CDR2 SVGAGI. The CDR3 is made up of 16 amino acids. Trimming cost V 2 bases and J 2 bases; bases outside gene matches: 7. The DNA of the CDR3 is TGTGCCAGCAGTTACACCTTGGACAGGGAAAACTATGGCTACACCTTC. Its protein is CASSYTLDRENYGYTF.

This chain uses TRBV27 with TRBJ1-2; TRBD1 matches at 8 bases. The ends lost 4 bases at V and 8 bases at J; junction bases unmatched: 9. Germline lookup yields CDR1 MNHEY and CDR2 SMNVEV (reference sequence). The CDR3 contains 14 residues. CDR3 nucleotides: TGTGCCAGCAGTTCCCCCTTCAGGGGGCAGGGCTACACCTTC. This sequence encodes CASSSPFRGQGYTF.

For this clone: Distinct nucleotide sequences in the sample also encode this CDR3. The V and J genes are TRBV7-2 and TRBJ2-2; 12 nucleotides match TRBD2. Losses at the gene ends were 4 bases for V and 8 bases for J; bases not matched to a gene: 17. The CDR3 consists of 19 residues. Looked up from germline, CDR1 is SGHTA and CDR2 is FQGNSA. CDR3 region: CASSSRSKLAGGLTGELFF. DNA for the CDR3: TGTGCCAGCAGCTCCCGATCAAAACTAGCGGGAGGTCTTACTGGGGAGCTGTTTTTT.